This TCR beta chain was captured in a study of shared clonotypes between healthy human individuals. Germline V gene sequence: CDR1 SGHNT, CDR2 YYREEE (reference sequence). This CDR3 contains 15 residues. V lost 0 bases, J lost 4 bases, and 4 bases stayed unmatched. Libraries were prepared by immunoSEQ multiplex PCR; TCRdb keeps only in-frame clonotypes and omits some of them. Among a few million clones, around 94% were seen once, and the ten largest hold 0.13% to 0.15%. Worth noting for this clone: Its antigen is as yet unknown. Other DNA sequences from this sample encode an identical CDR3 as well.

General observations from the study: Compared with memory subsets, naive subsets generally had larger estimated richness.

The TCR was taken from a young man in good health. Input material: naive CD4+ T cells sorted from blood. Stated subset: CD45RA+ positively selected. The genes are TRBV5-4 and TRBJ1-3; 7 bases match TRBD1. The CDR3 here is CASSLEGASGNTIYF. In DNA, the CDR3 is TGTGCCAGCAGCTTGGAGGGGGCCTCAGGAAACACCATATATTTT.